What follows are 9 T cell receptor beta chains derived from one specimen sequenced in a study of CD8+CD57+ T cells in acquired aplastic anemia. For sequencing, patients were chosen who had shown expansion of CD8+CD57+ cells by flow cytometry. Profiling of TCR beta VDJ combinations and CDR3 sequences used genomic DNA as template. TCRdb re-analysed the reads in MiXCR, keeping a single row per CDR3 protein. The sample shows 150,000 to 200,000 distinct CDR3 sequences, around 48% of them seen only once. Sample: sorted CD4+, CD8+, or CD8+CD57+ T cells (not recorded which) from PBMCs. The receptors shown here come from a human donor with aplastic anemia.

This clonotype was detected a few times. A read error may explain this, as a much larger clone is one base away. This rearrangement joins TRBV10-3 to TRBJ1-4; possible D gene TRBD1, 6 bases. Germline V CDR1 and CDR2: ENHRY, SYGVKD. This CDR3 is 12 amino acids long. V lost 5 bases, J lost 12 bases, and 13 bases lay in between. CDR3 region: CAISYDAGELFF. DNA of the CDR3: TGTGCCATCAGTTACGACGCAGGGGAACTGTTTTTT.

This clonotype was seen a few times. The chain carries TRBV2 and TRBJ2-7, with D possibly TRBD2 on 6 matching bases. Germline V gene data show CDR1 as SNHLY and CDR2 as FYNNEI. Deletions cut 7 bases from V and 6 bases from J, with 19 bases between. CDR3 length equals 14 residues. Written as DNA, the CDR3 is TGTGCCAGCACCAGACGGCGCGGGGAGCGCGAGCAGTACTTC. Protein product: CASTRRRGEREQYF.

CDR3 residues: CASSFIAGGLGNQPQHF. CDR3 in DNA: TGTGCCAGCAGCTTTATAGCAGGGGGTCTTGGCAATCAGCCCCAGCATTTT. V usage is TRBV7-7 and J usage is TRBJ1-5; 7 nucleotides match TRBD1. CDR3 size: 17 residues. Per the germline V gene, CDR1 is SSHAT and CDR2 is FNYEAQ (reference sequence). After removal of 3 bases from V and 2 bases from J, the junction contained 10 bases not matched to a gene.

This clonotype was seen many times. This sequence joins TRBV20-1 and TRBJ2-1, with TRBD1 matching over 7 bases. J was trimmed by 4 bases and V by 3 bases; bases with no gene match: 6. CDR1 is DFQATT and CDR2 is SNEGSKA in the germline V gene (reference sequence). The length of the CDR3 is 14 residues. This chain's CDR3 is CSARLGGSYNEQFF. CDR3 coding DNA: TGCAGTGCTAGGCTAGGGGGCTCGTACAATGAGCAGTTCTTC.

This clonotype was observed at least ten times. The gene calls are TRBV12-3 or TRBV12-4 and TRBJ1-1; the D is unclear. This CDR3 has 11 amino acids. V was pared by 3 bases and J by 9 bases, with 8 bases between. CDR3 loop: CASSFSMKAFF. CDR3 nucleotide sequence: TGTGCCAGCAGTTTTTCAATGAAAGCTTTCTTT.

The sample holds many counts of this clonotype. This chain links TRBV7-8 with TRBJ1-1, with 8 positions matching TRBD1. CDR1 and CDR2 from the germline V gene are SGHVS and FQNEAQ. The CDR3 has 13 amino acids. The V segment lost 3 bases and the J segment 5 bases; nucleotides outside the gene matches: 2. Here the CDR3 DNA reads TGTGCCAGCAGCTTGGACAGGGAAACTGAAGCTTTCTTT. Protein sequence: CASSLDRETEAFF.

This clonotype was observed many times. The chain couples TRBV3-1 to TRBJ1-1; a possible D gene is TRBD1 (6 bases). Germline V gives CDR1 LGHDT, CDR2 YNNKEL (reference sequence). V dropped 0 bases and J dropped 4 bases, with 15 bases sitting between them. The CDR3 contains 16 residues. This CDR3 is CASSQESGVAGTEAFF. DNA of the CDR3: TGTGCCAGCAGCCAAGAGTCAGGGGTGGCGGGCACTGAAGCTTTCTTT.

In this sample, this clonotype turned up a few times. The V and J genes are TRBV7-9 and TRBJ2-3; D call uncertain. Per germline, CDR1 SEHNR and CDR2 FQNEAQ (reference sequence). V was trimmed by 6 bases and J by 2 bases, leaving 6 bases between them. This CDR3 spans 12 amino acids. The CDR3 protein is CASSPNTDTQYF. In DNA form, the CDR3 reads TGTGCCAGCAGTCCCAACACAGATACGCAGTATTTT.

The CDR3 DNA is TGCAGCGTTGGAAGGGATTCCTACGAGCAGTACTTC. Its translation is CSVGRDSYEQYF. This chain uses TRBV29-1 with TRBJ2-7; D gene unclear. V lost 4 bases and J 1 base, leaving 8 bases between the germline ends. Per the germline V gene, CDR1 is SQVTM and CDR2 is ANQGSEA. The length of the CDR3 is 12 residues.